The next 2 T cell receptor beta chains were all read from a single sample in a study of T cells in Graves' hyperthyroidism and ophthalmopathy. RNA transcripts were the template for amplifying TCR beta CDR3 regions. HTBI primers were the set used in a first-round RT-PCR of the TCR CDR3. TCRdb re-derived calls from the multiplex PCR reads in MiXCR, one entry per CDR3 protein. The table lists some 490,000 distinct CDR3 sequences, about 16% of them singletons, with about 29% in the top ten. Sequencing input: blood. The source of these receptors is a woman aged 30 to 39 with Graves' ophthalmopathy.

V and J are TRBV20-1 and TRBJ2-2; possibly TRBD2 for D (5 bases). Trimming shortened V by 1 base and J by 6 bases, and 12 bases separated the two germline ends. CDR1 and CDR2 (germline): DFQATT, SNEGSKA (reference sequence). CDR3 size: 14 residues. The CDR3 reads CSARASEGAGELFF. The CDR3 DNA reads TGCAGTGCTAGAGCTTCTGAGGGAGCCGGGGAGCTGTTTTTT.

With regard to this clonotype: This sequence may be a read error, since a much larger clone differs from it by one base. The rearrangement joins TRBV28 to TRBJ1-1; 7 nucleotides align to TRBD1. CDR1 and CDR2 (germline): MDHEN, SYDVKM. CDR3 size: 16 residues. This CDR3 is CASTTTGRRSNTEASF. In DNA, the CDR3 is TGTGCCAGCACCACGACAGGGAGAAGGTCGAACACTGAAGCTTCCTTT.